This TCR beta chain was sequenced in a study of blood T cell repertoires in COVID-19. Looking at the study overall: The study drew acute and convalescent COVID-19 samples from the United States, Italy and Spain.

With 4 bases removed from V and 5 bases from J, the gap between germline ends came to 12 bases. The length of the CDR3 is 13 residues. CDR1 and CDR2 from the germline V gene are KGHSH and LQKENI. Sequencing used immunoSEQ multiplex PCR; TCRdb keeps in-frame clones, though not all of them. The sample shows roughly 140,000 clones, roughly four fifths of them seen only once. The chain links TRBV18 to TRBJ2-7; D is perhaps TRBD1 (6 bases). Sequencing used peripheral blood. This clonotype was sampled from an elderly woman with acute or convalescent COVID-19. The CDR3 here is CASSLPDRNEQYF. The CDR3 coding sequence is TGTGCCAGCTCACTTCCCGACAGGAACGAGCAGTACTTC.